The clone carrying this T cell receptor beta chain was seen at least ten times. These data belong to a study of Graves' ophthalmopathy and Graves' hyperthyroidism. As the template, RNA transcripts were used to amplify TCR beta CDR3 regions. First-round RT-PCR employed HTBI primers, with a second-round multiplex PCR after it. One entry per CDR3 protein, called by TCRdb with MiXCR from the multiplex PCR reads. The sample lists roughly 160,000 distinct CDR3 sequences, around two fifths occurring once. V was pared by 5 bases and J by 1 base, with 2 bases between. The CDR3 totals 11 residues. Germline assignment: CDR1 GTSNPN and CDR2 SVGIG (reference sequence).

The chain carries TRBV30 and TRBJ2-2; D call uncertain. The receptor's source is a man aged 25-40 years with Graves' ophthalmopathy. The sequenced sample consisted of peripheral blood. CDR3 nucleotides: TGTGCCTGGGGGAACACCGGGGAGCTGTTTTTT. It codes for CAWGNTGELFF.